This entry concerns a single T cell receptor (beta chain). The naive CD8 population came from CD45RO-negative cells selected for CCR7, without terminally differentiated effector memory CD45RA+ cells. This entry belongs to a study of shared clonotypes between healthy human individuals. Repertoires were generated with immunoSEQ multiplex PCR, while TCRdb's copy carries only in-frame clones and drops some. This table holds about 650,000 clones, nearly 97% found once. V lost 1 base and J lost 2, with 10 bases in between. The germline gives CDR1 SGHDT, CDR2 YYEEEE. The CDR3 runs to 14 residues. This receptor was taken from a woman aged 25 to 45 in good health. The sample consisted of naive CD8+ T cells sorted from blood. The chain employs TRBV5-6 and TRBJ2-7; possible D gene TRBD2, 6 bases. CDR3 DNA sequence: TGTGCCAGCAGCTTGTGGGGCGGGACCTACGAGCAGTACTTC. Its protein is CASSLWGGTYEQYF.